These 4 T cell receptor beta chains came from one sample sequenced in a study of T cell responses to AZD1222 COVID-19 vaccine. TCRdb's table, derived via immunoSEQ multiplex PCR, lists solely in-frame clones and lacks some. Of roughly 150,000 clones in the sample, 88% are singletons; the top ten hold more than 5%. The material sequenced was peripheral blood, taken on day 0 of AZD1222 vaccination. The source of these receptors is an adult in good health.

The chain uses TRBV21-1 and TRBJ1-2; the table's D call, TRBD1, was not checked against the DNA. TRBV21-1 is a pseudogene locus. This CDR3 spans 13 amino acids. CDR3 in DNA: TGTGCCAGCAGCTCCCGGATTCCGACAGGGCTTACCTTC. Its protein is CASSSRIPTGLTF.

The J gene is TRBJ1-5, the V gene TRBV7-9; 9 nucleotides agree with TRBD1. Germline V CDR1 and CDR2: SEHNR, FQNEAQ (reference sequence). The CDR3 has 19 amino acids. J was trimmed by 0 bases and V by 0 bases; bases with no gene match: 9. CDR3 coding DNA: TGTGCCAGCAGCTTAGCAGGGACAGGGTTGGATTTTAGCAATCAGCCCCAGCATTTT. Its protein is CASSLAGTGLDFSNQPQHF.

This clone was picked up one time. This chain links TRBV6-5 with TRBJ1-5; 7 bases line up with TRBD1. With 4 bases clipped from V and 7 bases from J, the junction kept 7 bases outside the gene matches. CDR1 is MNHEY, CDR2 SVGAGI, per germline. This CDR3 is built from 14 residues. In DNA form, the CDR3 reads TGTGCCAGCAGTTCCGGACAGGCGAGGCAGCCCCAGCATTTT. Translating it yields CASSSGQARQPQHF.

This chain connects TRBV28 to TRBJ2-2; tentative D call: TRBD1 (5 bases). The V end was cut by 8 bases, the J end by 0 bases, with 7 bases between. CDR3 size: 13 residues. CDR1 is MDHEN, CDR2 SYDVKM, per germline. CDR3 sequence: CASQGPNTGELFF. The CDR3, as DNA: TGTGCCAGCCAGGGTCCGAACACCGGGGAGCTGTTTTTT. Looking up the rest from reference TRBV28 and TRBJ2-2 gives the full variable domain: DVKVTQSSRYLVKRTGEKVFLECVQDMDHENMFWYRQDPGLGLRLIYFSYDVKMKEKGDIPEGYSVSREKKERFSLILESASTNQTSMYLCASQGPNTGELFFGEGSRLTVL.